This TCR beta chain stems from a study of identical twins. Germline CDR1 and CDR2: KGHDR and SFDVKD. Trimming removed 5 bases from V and 0 bases from J; junction bases left unmatched: 7. The CDR3 loop spans 16 amino acids. A single record per CDR3 protein comes from TCRdb applying MiXCR to the 5' RACE reads. In the table there are 450,000 or so distinct CDR3 sequences, more than 20% of which are singletons. These records were also assigned to another study, of T cells expressing NK-cell markers. According to that study: Of CD8+ T cells, about 1.0-7.5% belonged to dominant NKG2C+ clonotypes in several donors.

This chain joins TRBV24-1 and TRBJ2-3, with 7 bases matching TRBD2. The source material was CD4+ T cells sorted from blood. This clonotype was obtained from a woman between 18 and 29 years old in good health. The CDR3 DNA reads as TGTGCCACCAGTGCCGGGAGAGCGGGGAGCACAGATACGCAGTATTTT. It codes for CATSAGRAGSTDTQYF.